These 19 T cell receptor beta chains originate from one sample sequenced in a study of circulating and synovial CD4+ cells in juvenile arthritis. The assay was immunoSEQ multiplex PCR, and TCRdb's table has in-frame clones only and misses some. The sample contains about 34,000 clones, about 95% of which appear only once. Sequencing input: CD4+ T cells from blood. These receptors were collected from a human donor with juvenile idiopathic arthritis.

The V gene is TRBV28, the J gene TRBJ1-2; perhaps TRBD1 as D (6 bases). The V gene lost 9 bases and the J gene lost 4 bases, with 24 bases spanning the gap. Looked up from germline, CDR1 is MDHEN and CDR2 is SYDVKM. The CDR3 has 16 residues. CDR3 amino acids: CARTPGEGDDGYGYTF. The CDR3 DNA is TGTGCCAGAACCCCGGGGGAGGGGGATGACGGCTATGGCTACACCTTC.

This chain uses TRBV5-1 with TRBJ1-3, with TRBD1 as a possible D gene (6 bases). V was cut by 0 bases and J by 6 bases, with 16 bases left in between. CDR3 size: 16 residues. Germline V gives CDR1 SGHRS, CDR2 YFSETQ. The CDR3 region is CASSLAGQLYANTIYF. The CDR3, as DNA: TGCGCCAGCAGCTTGGCCGGACAGCTTTATGCAAACACCATATATTTT.

The chain carries TRBV10-3 and TRBJ2-2; D unclear. V lost 8 bases and J lost 5, with 9 bases in between. There are 12 residues in the CDR3. Germline lookup yields CDR1 ENHRY and CDR2 SYGVKD. The CDR3 DNA is TGTGCCATCTCCGGTAATACCGGGGAGCTGTTTTTT. It translates to CAISGNTGELFF.

The rearrangement uses TRBV19 and TRBJ2-1, with 8 bases that match TRBD2. The length of the CDR3 is 16 residues. With V trimmed by 1 base and J by 2 bases, 4 bases remained unmatched. CDR1 and CDR2 (germline): LNHDA, SQIVND (reference sequence). The CDR3 loop reads CASSIAPGLAYNEQFF. CDR3 nucleotides: TGTGCCAGTAGTATAGCGCCGGGACTAGCCTACAATGAGCAGTTCTTC.

CDR3 sequence (DNA): TGTGCCAGCAGCCGAATTAGGCAGCGGGAGGGCCTAAGGCAGTATTTT. Amino acid sequence: CASSRIRQREGLRQYF. The chain couples TRBV11-2 to TRBJ2-3; TRBD2 matches 10 bases. The CDR3 consists of 16 residues. Germline V CDR1 and CDR2: SGHAT, FQNNGV. J lost 11 bases, V lost 5 bases, and 16 bases had no gene match.

The chain has TRBV4-3 and TRBJ1-1, with 7 bases identical to TRBD1. The junction had 14 bases not matched to a gene; V was cut back by 6 bases and J by 10 bases. From germline, CDR1 is LGHNA and CDR2 YSLEER. The CDR3 sequence is 14 residues long. This chain's CDR3 is CASRPGEGALGAFF. The CDR3 DNA sequence: TGCGCCAGCAGACCCGGCGAGGGGGCACTGGGAGCTTTCTTT.

The table lists this clone with a count of one. The chain is built from TRBV5-6 and TRBJ2-7; tentatively, D is TRBD1 (7 bases). Per the germline V gene, CDR1 is SGHDT and CDR2 is YYEEEE. CDR3 length: 15 amino acids. Trimming stripped 0 bases from V and 7 bases from J, with 17 bases between. CDR3 in DNA: TGTGCCAGCAGCTTGGTTCAGGGGGGCTACCGGGAGCAGTACTTC. Its translation is CASSLVQGGYREQYF. Supplemented by reference TRBV5-6 and TRBJ2-7, the full variable domain reads DAGVTQSPTHLIKTRGQQVTLRCSPKSGHDTVSWYQQALGQGPQFIFQYYEEEERQRGNFPDRFSGHQFPNYSSELNVNALLLGDSALYLCASSLVQGGYREQYFGPGTRLTVT.

This chain connects TRBV13 to TRBJ1-1; D remains ambiguous. The ends were cut back, 4 bases at V and 3 bases at J, with 27 bases in the middle. The CDR3 totals 19 residues. Germline V gene sequence: CDR1 PRHDT, CDR2 FYEKMQ (reference sequence). CDR3 nucleotide sequence: TGTGCCAGCAGCTCTTACAGCAGGTTGTCGGCGGGGAGTGACACTGAAGCTTTCTTT. The encoded protein is CASSSYSRLSAGSDTEAFF.

The CDR3, as DNA: TGTGCCAGCTCGAGGGGGACAGGGGGCGGTATGGACACTGAAGCTTTCTTT. This gives the protein CASSRGTGGGMDTEAFF. This chain uses TRBV18 with TRBJ1-1; 12 bases align to TRBD1. Trimming took 6 bases from V and 3 from J; bases not matched to a gene: 11. Germline V gene lookup returns CDR1 KGHSH and CDR2 LQKENI. This CDR3 spans 17 amino acids.

The V and J genes are TRBV7-3 and TRBJ2-5, with TRBD1 matching 11 bases. There are 14 residues in the CDR3. Germline V gene lookup returns CDR1 SGHTA and CDR2 FQGTGA. The V gene end was trimmed by 6 bases and the J gene end by 3 bases; junction bases not matched to a gene: 3. CDR3 DNA sequence: TGTGCCAGCAGATCGGGACAGGGGGAAGAGACCCAGTACTTC. Its translation is CASRSGQGEETQYF.

The V and J genes are TRBV6-5 and TRBJ1-1; maybe TRBD1 (5 bases). Per germline, CDR1 MNHEY and CDR2 SVGAGI. The CDR3 is 14 amino acids. Trimming left V 6 bases short and J 3 bases short, with 14 bases between. DNA for the CDR3: TGTGCCAGCAGGCTGACAGCGGGGTACACTGAAGCTTTCTTT. It yields the protein CASRLTAGYTEAFF.

This sequence joins TRBV30 and TRBJ2-3; 9 bases fit TRBD2. V trimming: 2 bases; J trimming: 0 bases; junction bases outside the gene matches: 6. Germline V CDR1 and CDR2: GTSNPN, SVGIG (reference sequence). The CDR3 length is 16 residues. CDR3 coding DNA: TGTGCCTGGAGTAAGGGACTAGCAGGTAGCACAGATACGCAGTATTTT. It encodes CAWSKGLAGSTDTQYF. Drawing the rest from reference TRBV30 and TRBJ2-3, the complete variable domain is SQTIHQWPATLVQPVGSPLSLECTVEGTSNPNLYWYRQAAGRGLQLLFYSVGIGQISSEVPQNLSASRPQDRQFILSSKKLLLSDSGFYLCAWSKGLAGSTDTQYFGPGTRLTVL.

The rearrangement joins TRBV19 to TRBJ1-3; D ambiguous. The germline V gene has CDR1 LNHDA and CDR2 SQIVND (reference sequence). V shed 3 bases and J shed 4 bases, with 10 bases lying between them. CDR3 length: 14 amino acids. In DNA, the CDR3 is TGTGCCAGTAGTATTCAGGATCGGGGAAACACCATATATTTT. Protein: CASSIQDRGNTIYF.

This chain uses TRBV25-1 with TRBJ1-2, with 7 bases that match TRBD1. The CDR3 has 13 amino acids. Germline V gene data show CDR1 as MGHDK and CDR2 as SYGVNS. The V segment lost 2 bases and the J segment 5 bases; nucleotides outside the gene matches: 2. CDR3 coding DNA: TGTGCCAGCAGTGAAGGGGACAGATATGGCTACACCTTC. Amino acids: CASSEGDRYGYTF.

The V and J genes are TRBV7-9 and TRBJ1-1; TRBD1 agrees at 9 bases. CDR1 is SEHNR and CDR2 is FQNEAQ in the germline V gene (reference sequence). The CDR3 is 14 residues long. After removal of 8 bases from V and 5 bases from J, the junction contained 9 bases not matched to a gene. CDR3 sequence (DNA): TGTGCCAGCTCAAAGGACAGGGGAGGGACTGAAGCTTTCTTT. Encoded protein: CASSKDRGGTEAFF.

The chain joins TRBV6-1 to TRBJ2-7; TRBD2 agrees at 10 bases. Germline CDR1 is MNHNS and CDR2 is SASEGT. With V trimmed by 7 bases and J by 6 bases, 9 bases remained unmatched. The CDR3 has 14 residues. In nucleotides, the CDR3 is TGTGCCAGCAACGCCCCCGGGACTAGCGCCGAGCAGTACTTC. This encodes CASNAPGTSAEQYF.

The chain has TRBV9 and TRBJ2-1; 9 nucleotides match TRBD2. CDR1 is SGDLS, CDR2 YYNGEE, per germline. This CDR3 spans 15 amino acids. Trimming cost V 0 bases and J 4 bases; bases outside gene matches: 2. The CDR3, as DNA: TGTGCCAGCAGCGTAGTTACTAGCGGGTACAATGAGCAGTTCTTC. Translating gives CASSVVTSGYNEQFF.

The genes are TRBV28 and TRBJ2-2; TRBD2 is a possible D gene (5 bases). Germline CDR1 and CDR2: MDHEN and SYDVKM. Trimming removed 3 bases from V and 1 base from J, with 9 bases in between. There are 15 residues in the CDR3. The CDR3 is CASSFAGVNTGELFF. In DNA, the CDR3 is TGTGCCAGCAGTTTCGCCGGGGTGAACACCGGGGAGCTGTTTTTT. The entire variable domain, with the rest obtained from reference TRBV28 and TRBJ2-2, is as follows: DVKVTQSSRYLVKRTGEKVFLECVQDMDHENMFWYRQDPGLGLRLIYFSYDVKMKEKGDIPEGYSVSREKKERFSLILESASTNQTSMYLCASSFAGVNTGELFFGEGSRLTVL.

This sequence joins TRBV15 and TRBJ1-5, with a possible D match to TRBD1 (6 bases). V dropped 0 bases and J dropped 7 bases, with 19 bases sitting between them. In germline, CDR1 is LNHNV, CDR2 YYDKDF (reference sequence). The CDR3 sequence is 17 residues long. The CDR3 is CATSRDGGGLREQPQHF. In nucleotides, the CDR3 is TGTGCCACCAGCAGAGACGGCGGGGGGCTGCGGGAACAGCCCCAGCATTTT. Looking up the rest from reference TRBV15 and TRBJ1-5 gives the full variable domain: DAMVIQNPRYQVTQFGKPVTLSCSQTLNHNVMYWYQQKSSQAPKLLFHYYDKDFNNEADTPDNFQSRRPNTSFCFLDIRSPGLGDTAMYLCATSRDGGGLREQPQHFGDGTRLSIL.